What follows describes a single TCR beta chain. Other nucleotide sequences in the sample specify the same CDR3. Sequencing was performed with immunoSEQ multiplex PCR; in TCRdb, only in-frame clones are kept and a portion is missing. The sample has just over 2,000,000 clones; 85% to 95% are singletons. These data come from a study of shared clonotypes between healthy human individuals. The sequence was obtained from a man between 18 and 29 years old in good health. What was sequenced was naive CD4+ T cells sorted from blood. Sample subset: CD45RA+ positively selected.

CDR3 loop: CASGTDSGNTIYF. CDR3 DNA: TGTGCCAGTGGAACAGACTCTGGAAACACCATATATTTT. The chain links TRBV2 to TRBJ1-3; no definite D call. The CDR3 loop spans 13 amino acids. V lost 9 bases and J 0 bases, leaving 9 bases between the germline ends. Germline values: CDR1 SNHLY, CDR2 FYNNEI.